Listed below are T cell receptor beta chains from one sample, sequenced in a study of control samples from healthy donors and cancer patients. Sequencing was performed with immunoSEQ multiplex PCR; in TCRdb, only in-frame clones are kept and a portion is missing. Here the sample spans around 170,000 clones, 90% being singletons. Source material: blood. The receptor set was obtained from a woman in her forties or fifties in good health. Each CDR3 is given with its conserved first and last residue. The listing skips clone size in some rows; elsewhere it reads once, few, many or a size class.

>15|once|TRBV5-1|TRBJ2-1
CASSPGIVSYNEQFF
>15|-|TRBV6-2/TRBV6-3|TRBJ2-1
CASSLGLVAGNEQFF
>17|-|TRBV14|TRBJ1-4
CASSRNRLTPYNEKLFF
>15|-|TRBV7-9|TRBJ1-1
CASSPRDSLNTEAFF
>17|few|TRBV4-3|TRBJ1-1
CASSQDQRILRDTEAFF
>16|-|TRBV27|TRBJ2-3
CASRAISGRWTDTQYF
>14|-|TRBV28|TRBJ2-2
CASSTGKVAGELFF
>15|-|TRBV5-4|TRBJ2-7
CASSLRREKGYEQYF
>13|-|TRBV7-2|TRBJ1-1
CASSLDGRVLTFF
>16|-|TRBV24-1|TRBJ2-1
CATSDIPGQGSHEQFF
>14|-|TRBV9|TRBJ1-1
CASSVEGGASEAFF
>15|-|TRBV18|TRBJ2-2
CASSPRAGEGGELFF
>13|-|TRBV14|TRBJ1-2
CASSPDRAYGYTF